This T cell receptor beta chain was found in a study of early T cells in non-severe SARS-CoV-2 infection. Study-level findings and limits: Comparison of clonotypes with VDJdb favored anti-spike CD8 responses while missing private and CD4 specificities.

TCRdb re-analysed the 5' RACE reads in MiXCR, keeping a single row per CDR3 protein. The sample yields about 36,000 distinct CDR3 sequences, under 7% seen once. V shed 5 bases and J 1 base; nucleotides not matched to a gene: 18. This CDR3 is 20 amino acids long. Germline CDR1 MNHNS, CDR2 SASEGT. A few counts support this clonotype. What it recognizes is unknown. The sequenced sample was whole blood, obtained at baseline. The chain recombines TRBV6-1 with TRBJ1-5; 9 bases line up with TRBD1. The TCR sequence derives from an adult who was a healthcare worker with PCR-confirmed SARS-CoV-2 infection or an uninfected control (not recorded which). The CDR3 DNA follows: TGTGCCAGCAGTCACCAACCCGGGACAGGGAGTTTAGAAAGCAATCAGCCCCAGCATTTT. It yields the protein CASSHQPGTGSLESNQPQHF.